Listed below are T cell receptor beta chains from one sample, sequenced in a study of identical twins. One entry per CDR3 protein results from TCRdb running MiXCR on the 5' RACE reads. The sample yields 450,000 or so distinct CDR3 sequences, roughly an eighth seen once. The same data also contributed to another study, on yellow fever vaccine responses in identical twins.

Sequenced material: CD4+ T cells sorted from blood. Receptor source: a woman under 30 in good health. The CDR3 runs from the conserved cysteine through the conserved F or W. A D gene is named only where the DNA matches it firmly. Rows give clone size only sometimes, using once, few, many, or a class for an expanded clone.

clone size | J gene | V gene | D gene | CDR3 DNA | CDR3 protein
. | TRBJ1-2 | TRBV9 | . | TGTGCCAGCGCTCGAACCCACAGATCTAACTATGGCTACACCTTC | CASARTHRSNYGYTF
few | TRBJ2-7 | TRBV3-1 | . | TGTGCCAGCAGCCAGTTCTCCTCCTACGAGCAGTACTTC | CASSQFSSYEQYF
few | TRBJ1-4 | TRBV6-1 | . | TGTGCCAGCAGTCGAACAGGGAATGAAAAACTGTTTTTT | CASSRTGNEKLFF
few | TRBJ2-2 | TRBV10-3 | . | TGTGCCATCACCCGATGGAGGGATTTGAACACCGGGGAGCTGTTTTTT | CAITRWRDLNTGELFF
. | TRBJ2-1 | TRBV27 | . | TGTGCCAGCATCGATGAGCAGTTCTTC | CASIDEQFF
many | TRBJ2-5 | TRBV28 | . | TGTGCCAGCAGTTCCAGGAAAGAGACCCAGTACTTC | CASSSRKETQYF
. | TRBJ2-1 | TRBV30 | . | TGTGCCTGGAGTGGGCTGGAGCGGGCTCCCTACAATGAGCAGTTCTTC | CAWSGLERAPYNEQFF
once | TRBJ1-1 | TRBV5-1 | . | TGCGCCAGCAGCTTGGAAGGGGGACGGAACACTGAAGCTTTCTTT | CASSLEGGRNTEAFF
. | TRBJ2-3 | TRBV30 | TRBD1 | TGTGCCTGCGACAGGGATCAGTCAGATACGCAGTATTTT | CACDRDQSDTQYF
few | TRBJ2-2 | TRBV24-1 | . | TGTGCCACCAGTGAGCATGGAGGCGGGGTCGGGGAGCTGTTTTTT | CATSEHGGGVGELFF
few | TRBJ1-1 | TRBV4-3 | . | TGCGCCAGCAGCCGCACGACGGAGGGGGGAGCTTTCTTT | CASSRTTEGGAFF
. | TRBJ1-1 | TRBV12-3/TRBV12-4 | . | TGTGCCAGCAGTTTTGGGGGCAGTGCCACTGAAGCTTTCTTT | CASSFGGSATEAFF
. | TRBJ2-7 | TRBV11-2 | TRBD1 | TGTGCCAGCAGATGGGACAGGGGACCCTCACACGAGCAGTACTTC | CASRWDRGPSHEQYF
many | TRBJ2-3 | TRBV5-1 | . | TGCGCCAGCAGCTTGGATGGACAGTCCACAGATACGCAGTATTTT | CASSLDGQSTDTQYF
. | TRBJ2-1 | TRBV20-1 | . | TGCAGTGCTAGTGCCCTAGAACGGGTCTACAATGAGCAGTTCTTC | CSASALERVYNEQFF
. | TRBJ2-7 | TRBV24-1 | . | TGTGCCACCAGTGCAAGCAGGGGCTCCTACGAGCAGTACTTC | CATSASRGSYEQYF
few | TRBJ2-1 | TRBV6-2/TRBV6-3 | . | TGTGCCAGCAGTCCCTGGACCCTCCACAATGAGCAGTTCTTC | CASSPWTLHNEQFF
. | TRBJ2-6 | TRBV7-9 | . | TGTGCCAGCAGCCAAGACTCTGGGGCCAACGTCCTGACTTTC | CASSQDSGANVLTF
few | TRBJ2-1 | TRBV3-1 | TRBD2 | TGTGCCAGCAGCCAAGGGGGCGCGGGAGTCAATGAGCAGTTCTTC | CASSQGGAGVNEQFF
few | TRBJ2-3 | TRBV28 | . | TGTGCCAGCAGTTTGTTAGGGCGGACCCTTAGTACAGATACGCAGTATTTT | CASSLLGRTLSTDTQYF
many | TRBJ2-3 | TRBV12-3/TRBV12-4 | TRBD2 | TGTGCCAGCAGTCCACTAGCGGAGGTCACAGATACGCAGTATTTT | CASSPLAEVTDTQYF
. | TRBJ1-2 | TRBV29-1 | TRBD1 | TGCAGCGCCGGACAGGGGGCTCGTAGCTATGGCTACACCTTC | CSAGQGARSYGYTF
few | TRBJ2-7 | TRBV28 | . | TGTGCCAGCAGTTCCGTACCCAGGGCCTTCAACTCCTACGAGCAGTACTTC | CASSSVPRAFNSYEQYF
. | TRBJ2-6 | TRBV7-9 | . | TGTGCCAGCAGCTTAGATGTCGGGGCTGGGGCCAACGTCCTGACTTTC | CASSLDVGAGANVLTF
few | TRBJ2-3 | TRBV12-3/TRBV12-4 | . | TGTGCCAGCACTGGAACCTCGAGCACAGATACGCAGTATTTT | CASTGTSSTDTQYF
few | TRBJ2-7 | TRBV12-3/TRBV12-4 | TRBD1 | TGTGCCAGCAGTTTTGGACAGGGAACAGTGCAGTACTTC | CASSFGQGTVQYF
few | TRBJ2-2 | TRBV5-1 | TRBD2 | TGCGCCAGCAGCTTGGCCGGGACTAGAACGTCGGGGGAGCTGTTTTTT | CASSLAGTRTSGELFF
many | TRBJ2-1 | TRBV28 | TRBD2 | TGTGCCAGCAGTGATACGACTAGCGGGAGCTTCTTC | CASSDTTSGSFF
. | TRBJ1-2 | TRBV2 | . | TGTGCCAGCAGCGGGACCAACTATGGCTACACCTTC | CASSGTNYGYTF
many | TRBJ1-6 | TRBV27 | . | TGTGCCAGCAGTTCTCGGACATCCCCTAATTCACCCCTCCACTTT | CASSSRTSPNSPLHF
few | TRBJ2-5 | TRBV6-2/TRBV6-3 | . | TGTGCCTGCCGACAGCAAGAGACCCAGTACTTC | CACRQQETQYF
. | TRBJ2-2 | TRBV12-3/TRBV12-4 | TRBD2 | TGTGCCAGCAGTTTTTTGGGCGGGAGAGGGGAGCTGTTTTTT | CASSFLGGRGELFF